The present T cell receptor beta chain was sequenced within a study of early T cells in non-severe SARS-CoV-2 infection. As for the study in general: Sequencing was performed on bulk RNA from unsorted whole blood, leaving chains unpaired.

J was trimmed by 7 bases and V by 2 bases; bases with no gene match: 8. Germline V gives CDR1 SNHLY, CDR2 FYNNEI. There are 15 residues in the CDR3. This clonotype was recorded at least ten times. Individual cDNA molecules received unique molecular identifiers. TCRdb passed the 5' RACE reads through MiXCR, listing each CDR3 protein once. The repertoire holds about 77,000 distinct CDR3 sequences, with more than 9% as singletons. This TCR derives from an adult who was a healthcare worker with PCR-confirmed SARS-CoV-2 infection or an uninfected control (not recorded which). V usage is TRBV2 and J usage is TRBJ2-1; 7 positions agree with TRBD1. What was sequenced was whole blood. Here the CDR3 reads CASSESVDRSNEQFF. CDR3 nucleotides: TGTGCCAGCAGTGAATCGGTGGACAGGAGTAATGAGCAGTTCTTC.